This T cell receptor beta chain was identified in a study of cytomegalovirus exposure and HLA in healthy donors. Study findings and constraints: Reportedly, a later analysis found an Asian-associated ancestry cluster had fewer N-insertions than the approximately 600-donor mean. V- and J-gene trimming of TCR beta was linked (in a later analysis) to a missense DCLRE1C variant.

The study ran its PCR with 60 Vbeta and 13 Jbeta primers. The table came from immunoSEQ multiplex PCR; TCRdb's copy has only in-frame clones and leaves some out. The sample consists of about 130,000 clones, around 72% of them appearing once. CDR1 MDHEN and CDR2 SYDVKM come from the germline V gene. The ends were cut back, 7 bases at V and 5 bases at J, with 15 bases in the middle. This CDR3 has 13 amino acids. Healthy bone marrow donors made up the donor group. Sampled while nominally healthy, donors likely had unrecorded immune exposures. As regards this clone: Its antigen is undetermined.

The receptor was derived from a man between 18 and 29 years old in good health and CMV-seropositive. The V and J genes are TRBV28 and TRBJ2-7, with D tentatively TRBD1 (5 bases). The sample taken for sequencing was PBMCs. CDR3 protein: CASMAELRDEQYF. The CDR3 bases are TGTGCCAGCATGGCGGAGCTCAGGGACGAGCAGTACTTC.